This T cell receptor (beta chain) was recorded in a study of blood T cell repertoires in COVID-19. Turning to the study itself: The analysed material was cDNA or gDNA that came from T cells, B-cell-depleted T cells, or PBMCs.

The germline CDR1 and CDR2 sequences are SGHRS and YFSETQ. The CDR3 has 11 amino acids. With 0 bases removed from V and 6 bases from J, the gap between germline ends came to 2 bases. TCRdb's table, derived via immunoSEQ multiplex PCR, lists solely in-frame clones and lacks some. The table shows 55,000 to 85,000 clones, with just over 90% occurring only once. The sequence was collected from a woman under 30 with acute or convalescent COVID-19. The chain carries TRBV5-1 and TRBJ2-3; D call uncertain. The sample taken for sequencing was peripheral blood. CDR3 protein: CASSLADTQYF. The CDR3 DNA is TGCGCCAGCAGCTTGGCGGATACGCAGTATTTT.